This TCR beta chain was captured in a study of T cell repertoires in cytomegalovirus infection. In regard to this clonotype: Its specificity is unknown.

TCRdb processed the reads anew with MiXCR; each CDR3 protein has one entry. In the table there are around 710,000 distinct CDR3 sequences, approximately 32% of which are singletons. Findings and limits, study-wide: CMV carriers with the relevant HLA were identified by cumulative public TCR beta family frequency.

V was pared by 5 bases and J by 0 bases, with 16 bases of the junction left unmatched. From germline, CDR1 is SNHLY and CDR2 FYNNEI. CDR3 length equals 20 residues. This sequence originates from a human donor in good health (CMV status not recorded). Some clones in this sample may be carry-over from other donors' samples. J is TRBJ2-2 and V is TRBV2; the match to TRBD2 covers 9 bases. Sequencing was performed on cultured CD8+ T cells from PBMCs, taken from culture after CMV antigen stimulation. CDR3 in DNA: TGTGCCAGCAGTTCAATTCCCGGGACTAGCTTTTCTACGAACACCGGGGAGCTGTTTTTT. It specifies CASSSIPGTSFSTNTGELFF. The full variable domain, its missing parts supplied by reference TRBV2 and TRBJ2-2, is EPEVTQTPSHQVTQMGQEVILRCVPISNHLYFYWYRQILGQKVEFLVSFYNNEISEKSEIFDDQFSVERPDGSNFTLKIRSTKLEDSAMYFCASSSIPGTSFSTNTGELFFGEGSRLTVL.